These 12 T cell receptor beta chains were all obtained from the same sample, sequenced in a study of shared clonotypes between healthy human individuals. Method: immunoSEQ multiplex PCR; TCRdb's copy keeps in-frame clones and lacks some. The sample yields some 2.3 million clones, 80% to 95% seen once. The sequenced sample consisted of naive CD4+ T cells from PBMCs. Subset: CD45RA+ positively selected. The receptors here all came from a man younger than 35 in good health. Some clones in this sample may be carry-over from other donors' samples.

The genes are TRBV25-1 and TRBJ2-5; D is tentatively TRBD1 or TRBD2 (5 bases each). The J call is doubtful: the DNA matches TRBJ2-7 better. Germline assignment: CDR1 MGHDK and CDR2 SYGVNS. CDR3 length: 13 residues. The CDR3 DNA follows: TGTGCCAGCGGGGCGGGTGGGCGGTACGAGCAGTACTTC. As protein: CASGAGGRYEQYF.

In its sample, this clone was seen once. The gene calls are TRBV5-4 and TRBJ2-3; D is unresolved. The length of the CDR3 is 16 residues. Between the trimmed V and J ends, which lost 0 bases and 3 bases, there was a span of 14 bases. Germline V CDR1 and CDR2: SGHNT, YYREEE (reference sequence). The CDR3 here is CASSLGPGLMTDTQYF. CDR3 DNA: TGTGCCAGCAGCTTGGGTCCAGGTCTAATGACAGATACGCAGTATTTT. Variable domain in full (rest from reference TRBV5-4 and TRBJ2-3): ETGVTQSPTHLIKTRGQQVTLRCSSQSGHNTVSWYQQALGQGPQFIFQYYREEENGRGNFPPRFSGLQFPNYSSELNVNALELDDSALYLCASSLGPGLMTDTQYFGPGTRLTVL.

The V call is TRBV29-1, the J call TRBJ2-1; 8 nucleotides agree with TRBD1. Germline CDR1 is SQVTM and CDR2 is ANQGSEA. The V and J ends lost 4 bases and 6 bases, in that order; junction bases with no gene match: 5. The length of the CDR3 is 13 residues. The CDR3: CSVGRDRINEQFF. CDR3 nucleotides: TGCAGCGTTGGTCGGGACAGGATCAATGAGCAGTTCTTC.

CDR3 DNA: TGTGCCAGCAGTTTGGCAACGGGTTTGAGGGGAAGGGGGAACTATGGCTACACCTTC. This encodes CASSLATGLRGRGNYGYTF. The chain has TRBV27 and TRBJ1-2, with D possibly TRBD1 on 6 matching bases. Trimming took 3 bases from V and 2 from J, leaving 25 bases between them. This CDR3 comprises 19 residues. From germline, CDR1 is MNHEY and CDR2 SMNVEV (reference sequence).

The chain combines TRBV28 with TRBJ1-2; no clear D gene. Trimming removed 7 bases at V and 7 bases at J, with 16 bases between. From germline, CDR1 is MDHEN and CDR2 SYDVKM. The CDR3 contains 13 residues. This CDR3 reads CASTRTGPAGYTF. In DNA form, the CDR3 reads TGTGCCAGCACCCGCACCGGGCCGGCTGGCTACACCTTC.

The genes are TRBV14 and TRBJ1-5; D is ambiguous. This CDR3 comprises 13 residues. Trimming took 0 bases from V and 6 from J, leaving 6 bases between them. Per germline, CDR1 SGHDN and CDR2 FVKESK. Written as DNA, the CDR3 is TGTGCCAGCAGCCAAGATTGGAGTCAGCCCCAGCATTTT. Its translation: CASSQDWSQPQHF.

The chain employs TRBV29-1 and TRBJ2-5; perhaps TRBD1 as D (6 bases). This CDR3 is built from 14 residues. Germline CDR1 is SQVTM and CDR2 is ANQGSEA. Trimming stripped 3 bases from V and 4 bases from J, with 15 bases between. The CDR3 spells CSVDYTGPGETQYF. As DNA, the CDR3 is TGCAGCGTTGATTATACAGGGCCTGGAGAGACCCAGTACTTC. The full variable domain, its missing parts supplied by reference TRBV29-1 and TRBJ2-5, is SAVISQKPSRDICQRGTSLTIQCQVDSQVTMMFWYRQQPGQSLTLIATANQGSEATYESGFVIDKFPISRPNLTFSTLTVSNMSPEDSSIYLCSVDYTGPGETQYFGPGTRLLVL.

The V call is TRBV7-3, the J call TRBJ2-2, with 7 bases that match TRBD2. CDR1 is SGHTA and CDR2 is FQGTGA in the germline V gene. The CDR3 covers 17 residues. The J segment lost 2 bases and the V segment lost 4 bases, leaving 10 bases of the junction unmatched. The CDR3 sequence: CASSSGRTRLNTGELFF. The CDR3 DNA reads as TGTGCCAGCAGCTCAGGTCGGACTAGACTAAACACCGGGGAGCTGTTTTTT.

The chain joins TRBV4-1 to TRBJ2-1; D may correspond to TRBD1 or TRBD2 (6 bases each). Germline V CDR1 and CDR2: MGHRA, YSYEKL. The CDR3 covers 13 residues. The V end lost 8 bases, the J end lost 2 bases, and 10 bases lay between the germline ends. The CDR3 is CASRGTTYNEQFF. DNA of the CDR3: TGCGCCAGCCGCGGGACAACCTACAATGAGCAGTTCTTC.

The CDR3 DNA reads TGTGCCAGCAGTTGGAAGACAGGGACCGATAACTATGGCTACACCTTC. This gives the protein CASSWKTGTDNYGYTF. The chain joins TRBV27 to TRBJ1-2, with TRBD1 identical over 7 bases. This CDR3 contains 16 residues. Germline loops: CDR1 MNHEY, CDR2 SMNVEV (reference sequence). The junction had 9 bases not matched to a gene; V was cut back by 4 bases and J by 1 base.

This clone appeared once. The genes are TRBV18 and TRBJ1-2, with 7 positions matching TRBD1. The CDR3 is 17 residues long. Germline CDR1 is KGHSH and CDR2 is LQKENI. V shed 2 bases, J shed 2 bases, and the junction held 11 bases outside the gene matches. The CDR3 here is CASSPGRGTRKNYGYTF. CDR3 coding DNA: TGTGCCAGCTCACCAGGCAGGGGGACGAGGAAGAACTATGGCTACACCTTC.

V and J are TRBV19 and TRBJ1-2; a weak D match, TRBD1 (5 bases). This CDR3 is 15 amino acids long. Trimming cost V 5 bases and J 5 bases, with 18 bases left between them. Germline CDR1 and CDR2: LNHDA and SQIVND (reference sequence). CDR3 in amino acids: CASSPRGGDVYGYTF. As DNA, the CDR3 is TGTGCCAGTAGTCCCCGGGGAGGGGACGTTTATGGCTACACCTTC.